The 32 T cell receptor beta chains below were found in one sample sequenced in a study of OX40 agonist ivuxolimab in advanced cancers. Produced via immunoSEQ multiplex PCR; TCRdb's table is partial and in-frame only. The sample comprises tens of thousands of clones, 82% of which are singletons, and approximately 1.8% rests with the top ten. Sequences were derived from CD4+ or CD8+ T cells sorted from blood, sampled in a trial of the OX40 agonist ivuxolimab. All receptors come from an adult with an advanced solid tumor such as melanoma, head and neck, liver or kidney cancer.

This clone has only a few counts. The rearrangement joins TRBV5-1 to TRBJ2-1; 11 bases are shared with TRBD2. This CDR3 has 16 amino acids. Germline V gene data show CDR1 as SGHRS and CDR2 as YFSETQ. V trimming: 0 bases; J trimming: 8 bases; junction bases outside the gene matches: 7. The CDR3 nucleotides are TGCGCCAGCAGCTTGGGGGGGACTAGCGGAGTCGATGAGCAGTTCTTC. Translation gives CASSLGGTSGVDEQFF.

V usage is TRBV19 and J usage is TRBJ1-1, with TRBD1 identical over 8 bases. CDR3 length: 17 amino acids. Losses at the gene ends were 1 base for V and 2 bases for J; bases not matched to a gene: 9. Germline V gene data show CDR1 as LNHDA and CDR2 as SQIVND (reference sequence). Here the CDR3 DNA reads TGTGCCAGTAGTATAGTCCCCGGCACAGGGGGAAACACTGAAGCTTTCTTT. Protein: CASSIVPGTGGNTEAFF.

This clone has only a few counts. V gene TRBV5-4 combines with J gene TRBJ1-2, with TRBD1 as a possible D gene (5 bases). Germline CDR1 is SGHNT and CDR2 is YYREEE (reference sequence). Trimming removed 4 bases at V and 6 bases at J, with 10 bases between. The CDR3 sequence is 12 residues long. This chain's CDR3 is CASSTGLDGYTF. The CDR3 DNA is TGTGCCAGCAGCACGGGACTGGATGGCTACACCTTC. Full variable domain (rest looked up from reference TRBV5-4 and TRBJ1-2): ETGVTQSPTHLIKTRGQQVTLRCSSQSGHNTVSWYQQALGQGPQFIFQYYREEENGRGNFPPRFSGLQFPNYSSELNVNALELDDSALYLCASSTGLDGYTFGSGTRLTVV.

The chain carries TRBV2 and TRBJ2-5; either TRBD1 or TRBD2 may fit D (8 bases each). The CDR3 extends over 17 amino acids. Germline V gene lookup returns CDR1 SNHLY and CDR2 FYNNEI. Deletions cut 6 bases from V and 9 bases from J, with 29 bases between. CDR3 residues: CASRWTGSAAGAEAQYF. The CDR3 coding sequence is TGTGCCAGCAGGTGGACAGGGAGCGCAGCGGGGGCGGAGGCCCAGTACTTC.

A remark on this clone: Its ends do not fully match the called genes, so a read error is possible. At the DNA level, this CDR3 is encoded by other sequences in the same sample as well. V and J are TRBV6-5 and TRBJ1-6; TRBD1 aligns across 7 bases. CDR1 and CDR2 from the germline V gene are MNHEY and SVGAGI. The CDR3 covers 14 residues. The CDR3 DNA reads as TGTGCCACCAGGCGGGACAGCTATAATTCACCTCTCCACTTT. It specifies CATRRDSYNSPLHF.

The V and J genes are TRBV6-5 and TRBJ1-1; 7 bases line up with TRBD1. Germline trimming cut 0 bases from V and 9 bases from J; bases unmatched to any gene: 4. CDR1 and CDR2 from the germline V gene are MNHEY and SVGAGI. The CDR3 covers 13 residues. DNA of the CDR3: TGTGCCAGCAGTTACTCGGGACAGCTTAAAGCTTTCTTT. Residues: CASSYSGQLKAFF.

The CDR3 coding sequence is TGTGCCAGCAGTTTAAGGCGGGGGGGCCAAGAGACCCAGTACTTC. It is translated as CASSLRRGGQETQYF. J is TRBJ2-5 and V is TRBV27, with 9 bases lining up with TRBD2. Trimming cost V 2 bases and J 1 base; bases outside gene matches: 2. From germline, CDR1 is MNHEY and CDR2 SMNVEV (reference sequence). CDR3 size: 15 residues.

J is TRBJ2-7 and V is TRBV5-6, with TRBD2 as a possible D gene (6 bases). CDR1 and CDR2 from the germline V gene are SGHDT and YYEEEE. The CDR3 consists of 15 residues. Trimming shortened V by 5 bases and J by 2 bases, and 17 bases separated the two germline ends. The CDR3 spells CASRRWRGLPYEQYF. The CDR3 DNA reads TGTGCCAGCAGGAGGTGGAGGGGCCTTCCCTACGAGCAGTACTTC.

The chain links TRBV30 to TRBJ2-7; D is possibly TRBD1 (6 bases). Trimming removed 0 bases from V and 2 bases from J, with 17 bases in between. The CDR3 spans 16 residues. CDR1 and CDR2 from the germline V gene are GTSNPN and SVGIG (reference sequence). The DNA for the CDR3 is TGTGCCTGGAGTGTAACCCGACAGGTAAAAACCTACGAGCAGTACTTC. This sequence encodes CAWSVTRQVKTYEQYF.

J is TRBJ1-1 and V is TRBV6-5; a weak D match, TRBD1 (6 bases). Germline values: CDR1 MNHEY, CDR2 SVGAGI. This CDR3 spans 13 amino acids. Trimming cost V 6 bases and J 7 bases, with 15 bases left between them. The CDR3 reads CASRAGAPSEAFF. The CDR3 bases are TGTGCCAGCAGGGCAGGGGCCCCGAGTGAAGCTTTCTTT.

The rearrangement joins TRBV7-2 to TRBJ2-7; the D gene is possibly TRBD1 (6 bases). Germline V gene sequence: CDR1 SGHTA, CDR2 FQGNSA. The length of the CDR3 is 14 residues. V was shortened by 0 bases and J by 2 bases, with 8 bases between the two germline ends. The CDR3 DNA sequence: TGTGCCAGCAGCTTAGCAGGGGGTCCCTACGAGCAGTACTTC. Translation gives CASSLAGGPYEQYF.

The chain links TRBV30 to TRBJ1-3; the match to TRBD1 covers 7 bases. Germline V lookup: CDR1 GTSNPN, CDR2 SVGIG (reference sequence). This CDR3 is 16 amino acids long. Trimming removed 3 bases from V and 0 bases from J; junction bases left unmatched: 8. CDR3 protein: CAWSTGTARSGNTIYF. The CDR3 bases are TGTGCCTGGAGCACCGGGACAGCCCGCTCTGGAAACACCATATATTTT.

The CDR3 DNA reads as TGTGCCAGCAGTTACTCAGCCCAGGCTCATGGCTACACCTTC. It codes for CASSYSAQAHGYTF. This chain joins TRBV6-5 and TRBJ1-2; no firm D call. The CDR3 runs to 14 residues. The V gene lost 0 bases and the J gene lost 6 bases, with 11 bases spanning the gap. CDR1 is MNHEY, CDR2 SVGAGI, per germline.

With regard to this clone: Its ends do not fully match the called genes, so a read error is possible. J is TRBJ1-4 and V is TRBV7-2, with 7 bases fitting TRBD1. The germline CDR1 and CDR2 sequences are SGHTA and FQGNSA. The CDR3 consists of 15 residues. CDR3 residues: CASSQWDSPKEKLFF. The CDR3 coding sequence is TGTGCCAGCAGCCAGTGGGACAGCCCTAAAGAAAAACTGTTTTTT.

Comment on this clone: Other DNA variants within this sample encode the same CDR3. The chain has TRBV30 and TRBJ1-3; no reliable D call. Trimming cost V 3 bases and J 2 bases, with 11 bases left between them. This CDR3 contains 14 residues. Looked up from germline, CDR1 is GTSNPN and CDR2 is SVGIG (reference sequence). The CDR3 coding sequence is TGTGCCTGGAGGGGGAGGGAAGCTGGAAACACCATATATTTT. This encodes CAWRGREAGNTIYF. Drawing the rest from reference TRBV30 and TRBJ1-3, the complete variable domain is SQTIHQWPATLVQPVGSPLSLECTVEGTSNPNLYWYRQAAGRGLQLLFYSVGIGQISSEVPQNLSASRPQDRQFILSSKKLLLSDSGFYLCAWRGREAGNTIYFGEGSWLTVV.

This chain uses TRBV18 with TRBJ2-6; D possibly matches TRBD1 or TRBD2 (5 bases each). V lost 3 bases, J lost 1 base, and 7 bases lay in between. CDR1 and CDR2 from the germline V gene are KGHSH and LQKENI. This CDR3 spans 15 amino acids. The CDR3 spells CASSPGGSGANVLTF. CDR3 coding DNA: TGTGCCAGCTCACCTGGGGGATCTGGGGCCAACGTCCTGACTTTC.

The chain employs TRBV11-2 and TRBJ1-2; TRBD1 matches at 8 bases. This CDR3 spans 14 amino acids. Trimming removed 3 bases from V and 6 bases from J; junction bases left unmatched: 6. In germline, CDR1 is SGHAT, CDR2 FQNNGV. The CDR3 nucleotides read TGTGCCAGCAGCTTGGTCAGGGGGCGGAATGGCTACACCTTC. Translation: CASSLVRGRNGYTF.

The rearrangement joins TRBV5-1 to TRBJ1-1; no clear D. Germline V gives CDR1 SGHRS, CDR2 YFSETQ. The CDR3 is made up of 15 amino acids. Trimming took off 0 bases at V and 7 bases at J, with 16 bases between the two ends. The CDR3 DNA follows: TGCGCCAGCAGCTTGGCCGGGTCGTTTTTAGGTGAAGCTTTCTTT. Encoded protein: CASSLAGSFLGEAFF.

The V and J genes are TRBV9 and TRBJ1-6; no definite D call. This CDR3 region has 19 residues. In germline, CDR1 is SGDLS, CDR2 YYNGEE. Trimming took off 4 bases at V and 0 bases at J, with 20 bases between the two ends. The CDR3 coding sequence is TGTGCCAGCAGCCCAACCATACGACTTCTGAGCTCCTATAATTCACCCCTCCACTTT. Translated: CASSPTIRLLSSYNSPLHF.

A few counts support this clone. The chain uses TRBV5-1 and TRBJ1-3, with D maybe TRBD1 (6 bases). CDR3 length: 17 residues. Germline CDR1 and CDR2: SGHRS and YFSETQ. Trimming cost V 7 bases and J 1 base, with 21 bases left between them. CDR3: CASVKGPPGASGNTIYF. In DNA form, the CDR3 reads TGCGCCAGCGTAAAGGGACCGCCGGGGGCATCTGGAAACACCATATATTTT.

The chain uses TRBV4-1 and TRBJ2-3; a possible D gene is TRBD2 (6 bases). The CDR3 length is 16 residues. V shed 5 bases and J shed 3 bases, with 18 bases lying between them. The germline CDR1 and CDR2 sequences are MGHRA and YSYEKL. The CDR3 loop reads CASSIPGLPLTDTQYF. As DNA, the CDR3 is TGCGCCAGCAGCATTCCGGGACTGCCTTTGACAGATACGCAGTATTTT.

The V and J genes are TRBV19 and TRBJ1-1; a possible D gene is TRBD1 (5 bases). Deletions cut 3 bases from V and 2 bases from J, with 10 bases between. Germline V gives CDR1 LNHDA, CDR2 SQIVND (reference sequence). CDR3 length equals 14 residues. In DNA form, the CDR3 reads TGTGCCAGTAGTATTCAGGGATTCAACACTGAAGCTTTCTTT. As protein: CASSIQGFNTEAFF.

The chain combines TRBV15 with TRBJ1-1; 8 bases line up with TRBD1. V trimming: 0 bases; J trimming: 11 bases; junction bases outside the gene matches: 14. This CDR3 contains 16 residues. Per germline, CDR1 LNHNV and CDR2 YYDKDF (reference sequence). The CDR3 DNA reads as TGTGCCACCAGCAGAGATTTGAGCTCAGGGGGCTGGGAGGCTTTCTTT. Translation gives CATSRDLSSGGWEAFF.

The V call is TRBV6-6, the J call TRBJ2-7, with a tentative D call TRBD1 (6 bases). This CDR3 comprises 15 residues. The ends were cut back, 2 bases at V and 2 bases at J, with 13 bases in the middle. Germline V CDR1 and CDR2: MNHNY, SVGAGI (reference sequence). CDR3 in DNA: TGTGCCAGCAGTTACGACAGGTTAGGGACCTACGAGCAGTACTTC. This translates into CASSYDRLGTYEQYF.

The chain's CDR3 is CASSQGAQRAYNEQFF. The CDR3 DNA reads as TGCGCCAGCAGTCAAGGGGCACAGCGGGCCTACAATGAGCAGTTCTTC. The V and J genes are TRBV23-1 and TRBJ2-1; perhaps TRBD2 as D (6 bases). TRBV23-1 is an ORF, and what it does is uncertain. V gave up 2 bases and J gave up 2 bases, with 13 bases separating them. This CDR3 contains 16 residues.

The chain couples TRBV27 to TRBJ1-1, with D tentatively TRBD1 (5 bases). The V gene's germline CDR1 is MNHEY and CDR2 SMNVEV (reference sequence). The V end lost 8 bases, the J end lost 5 bases, and 18 bases lay between the germline ends. CDR3 size: 14 residues. This chain's CDR3 is CASGQGTGRTEAFF. CDR3 in DNA: TGTGCCAGCGGCCAGGGAACAGGACGGACTGAAGCTTTCTTT.

The gene calls are TRBV30 and TRBJ2-1; D is undetermined. The CDR3 covers 14 residues. The V gene lost 4 bases and the J gene lost 8 bases, with 18 bases spanning the gap. Germline assignment: CDR1 GTSNPN and CDR2 SVGIG (reference sequence). In DNA, the CDR3 is TGTGCCTGGAATAGGAATTCCGCCCTAGATGAGCAGTTCTTC. It specifies CAWNRNSALDEQFF.

This clone was seen more than once but under ten times. V gene TRBV28 combines with J gene TRBJ2-1; 7 bases agree with TRBD1. V was clipped by 5 bases and J by 3 bases; unmatched bases: 10. The length of the CDR3 is 16 residues. The germline V gene has CDR1 MDHEN and CDR2 SYDVKM. Written as DNA, the CDR3 is TGTGCCAGCAGTCCGGTCGGGACAGAGAACTACAATGAGCAGTTCTTC. This gives the protein CASSPVGTENYNEQFF.

The rearrangement uses TRBV19 and TRBJ2-2; TRBD1 aligns across 7 bases. Germline V gives CDR1 LNHDA, CDR2 SQIVND (reference sequence). Germline trimming cut 9 bases from V and 4 bases from J; bases unmatched to any gene: 11. The CDR3 contains 15 residues. The CDR3 region is CASTTGVGLTGELFF. The CDR3 region has the DNA TGTGCCAGCACAACAGGGGTCGGTCTCACCGGGGAGCTGTTTTTT.

This rearrangement joins TRBV7-2 to TRBJ1-2; D is undetermined. Germline V gives CDR1 SGHTA, CDR2 FQGNSA. The V gene lost 5 bases and the J gene lost 4 bases, with 11 bases spanning the gap. This CDR3 has 13 residues. The CDR3 here is CASSSTRFYGYTF. The CDR3 DNA sequence: TGTGCCAGCAGCAGTACACGGTTCTATGGCTACACCTTC.

V usage is TRBV6-1 and J usage is TRBJ2-7, with D hard to call. This CDR3 comprises 11 residues. V lost 7 bases, J lost 4 bases, and 8 bases lay in between. Germline values: CDR1 MNHNS, CDR2 SASEGT. CDR3 amino acids: CASTNSYEQYF. The CDR3 bases are TGTGCCAGCACCAATTCATACGAGCAGTACTTC.

The chain combines TRBV6-6 with TRBJ1-4; TRBD1 matches 9 bases. CDR1 and CDR2 from the germline V gene are MNHNY and SVGAGI (reference sequence). The CDR3 runs 16 residues. With V trimmed by 4 bases and J by 7 bases, 10 bases remained unmatched. CDR3 nucleotide sequence: TGTGCCAGCAGTTCTATTGAAGGACAGGGGCGTGAAAAACTGTTTTTT. Its translation is CASSSIEGQGREKLFF.